This T cell receptor (beta chain) was captured in a study of OX40 agonist ivuxolimab in advanced cancers. General study points: In CD8+ T cells, expanded clones were on average more numerous than in CD4+.

The germline CDR1 and CDR2 sequences are SEHNR and FQNEAQ (reference sequence). Deletions cut 5 bases from V and 3 bases from J, with 15 bases between. The CDR3 runs 15 residues. In its sample, this clone was seen once. No antigen is known for it. Using immunoSEQ multiplex PCR, the repertoire was profiled, and TCRdb retains in-frame clones only, with some absent. The repertoire holds 55,000 to 75,000 clones, around 90% seen once, with about 1.3% in the top ten. The receptor was derived from an adult with an advanced solid tumor such as melanoma, head and neck, liver or kidney cancer. The rearrangement uses TRBV7-9 and TRBJ2-3; tentative D call: TRBD2 (5 bases). This sample comprised CD4+ or CD8+ T cells sorted from blood, obtained in a trial of the OX40 agonist ivuxolimab. CDR3 coding DNA: TGTGCCAGCAGCCCGCCGGGGTTGTCTACAGATACGCAGTATTTT. Its translation is CASSPPGLSTDTQYF.